These 10 T cell receptor beta chains originate from one sample sequenced in a study of radiation and T cells in renal cell carcinoma. Sequenced by immunoSEQ multiplex PCR; TCRdb stores in-frame clones only, minus some. The profile shows about 140,000 clones, roughly 85% of them singletons. As to time point: baseline pretreatment blood. Treatment of the sample: 15 Gy SBRT to primary tumor, nephrectomy 4 weeks later. The sample here was blood, taken from a patient whose treatment included radiotherapy and nephrectomy. These receptors came from a woman aged 45-65 years with renal cell carcinoma.

The chain recombines TRBV18 with TRBJ1-1; maybe TRBD1 (5 bases). Per germline, CDR1 KGHSH and CDR2 LQKENI. The V and J ends lost 3 bases and 0 bases respectively, with 14 bases between them. CDR3 size: 16 residues. The CDR3, as DNA: TGTGCCAGCTCACCCCAAACGGCGACAGTGAACACTGAAGCTTTCTTT. This gives the protein CASSPQTATVNTEAFF.

The CDR3, as DNA: TGTGCCTGGAGTGCACGGGGGGCCCGTGTTTCGGAGCAGTACTTC. This encodes CAWSARGARVSEQYF. The chain carries TRBV30 and TRBJ2-7; TRBD2 is a possible D gene (7 bases). Germline V lookup: CDR1 GTSNPN, CDR2 SVGIG (reference sequence). The CDR3 length is 15 residues. Trimming removed 1 base from V and 7 bases from J, with 20 bases in between.

This clone was observed a single time. This chain links TRBV20-1 with TRBJ2-2; no reliable D call. V shed 1 base and J shed 6 bases, with 3 bases lying between them. This CDR3 spans 11 amino acids. Germline assignment: CDR1 DFQATT and CDR2 SNEGSKA (reference sequence). This CDR3 is CSARAPGELFF. The CDR3 DNA reads as TGCAGTGCTAGAGCTCCCGGGGAGCTGTTTTTT.

Concerning this clone: A much larger clone differs by one base, so this may be a read error. J is TRBJ2-5 and V is TRBV6-4, with D uncertain. V was clipped by 6 bases and J by 3 bases, with 2 bases between them. The CDR3 sequence is 10 residues long. Per germline, CDR1 MRHNA and CDR2 SNTAGT. The CDR3 loop is CASREETQYF. The CDR3 DNA sequence: TGTGCCAGCAGGGAAGAGACCCAGTACTTC.

The chain is built from TRBV6-5 and TRBJ1-1, with a weak D call TRBD1 (5 bases). Germline V gene sequence: CDR1 MNHEY, CDR2 SVGAGI. V lost 2 bases to trimming and J lost 3 bases, with 13 bases between them. CDR3 length equals 15 residues. The CDR3 nucleotides are TGTGCCAGCAGTTACGACAGAAAAACGGACACTGAAGCTTTCTTT. Protein: CASSYDRKTDTEAFF.

The genes are TRBV6-5 and TRBJ2-2; D is uncertain. The germline gives CDR1 MNHEY, CDR2 SVGAGI. This CDR3 region has 12 residues. V gave up 3 bases and J gave up 2 bases, with 1 base separating them. CDR3 sequence (DNA): TGTGCCAGCAGTTATAACACCGGGGAGCTGTTTTTT. Its protein product is CASSYNTGELFF.

The sample holds one count of this clone. The chain employs TRBV10-3 and TRBJ2-5, with TRBD1 as a possible D gene (6 bases). Germline V gene sequence: CDR1 ENHRY, CDR2 SYGVKD. Trimming cost V 2 bases and J 2 bases, with 15 bases left between them. This CDR3 is built from 16 residues. As DNA, the CDR3 is TGTGCCATCAGTGAGCCGACAGGCCCAGGGCAAGAGACCCAGTACTTC. Its translation is CAISEPTGPGQETQYF.

The chain employs TRBV7-2 and TRBJ1-6; no reliable D call. With 8 bases removed from V and 5 bases from J, the gap between germline ends came to 22 bases. Germline values: CDR1 SGHTA, CDR2 FQGNSA. The CDR3 is made up of 17 amino acids. The CDR3 here is CASPPGSGLEDNSPLHF. The DNA for the CDR3 is TGTGCCAGCCCTCCCGGGTCGGGATTGGAGGATAATTCACCCCTCCACTTT.

The chain links TRBV6-5 to TRBJ1-1; possibly TRBD1 for D (6 bases). V lost 10 bases to trimming and J lost 8 bases, with 14 bases between them. Looked up from germline, CDR1 is MNHEY and CDR2 is SVGAGI. This CDR3 is 11 amino acids long. Here the CDR3 reads CATCRGEEAFF. The CDR3 DNA sequence: TGTGCCACTTGCAGGGGAGAGGAAGCTTTCTTT.

This clone came up a few times. CDR3 protein: CASSLGTGGGTEAFF. CDR3 nucleotides: TGTGCCAGCTCACTCGGGACCGGCGGCGGCACTGAAGCTTTCTTT. The gene calls are TRBV18 and TRBJ1-1; tentatively, D is TRBD1 (5 bases). The CDR3 runs to 15 residues. Deletions cut 4 bases from V and 4 bases from J, with 16 bases between. Germline CDR1 KGHSH, CDR2 LQKENI.